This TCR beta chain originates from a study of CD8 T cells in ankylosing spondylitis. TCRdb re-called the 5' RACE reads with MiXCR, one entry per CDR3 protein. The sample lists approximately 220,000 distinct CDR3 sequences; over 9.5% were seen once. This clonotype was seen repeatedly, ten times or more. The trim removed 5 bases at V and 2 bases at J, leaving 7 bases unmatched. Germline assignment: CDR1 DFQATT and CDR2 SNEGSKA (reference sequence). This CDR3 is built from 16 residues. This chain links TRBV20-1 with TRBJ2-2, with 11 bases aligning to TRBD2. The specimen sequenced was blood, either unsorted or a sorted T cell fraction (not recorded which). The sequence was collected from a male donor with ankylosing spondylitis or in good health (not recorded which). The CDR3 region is CSAAGLADLNTGELFF. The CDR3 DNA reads TGCAGTGCTGCGGGACTAGCGGACCTCAACACCGGGGAGCTGTTTTTT.